This TCR beta chain is drawn from a study of spatial heterogeneity in lung cancer. Time point described: sample taken at primary tumor resection. Researchers sequenced whole RNA taken from tumor, nontumor lung or frozen PBMC without sorting. TCR cDNA molecules each carried a unique molecular identifier. TCRdb recomputed calls from the 5' RACE reads with MiXCR, one row per CDR3 protein. The sample shows approximately 40,000 distinct CDR3 sequences, roughly 13% of them seen only once. The CDR3 length is 15 residues. V gave up 5 bases and J gave up 4 bases; unmatched junction bases: 5. Germline-derived CDR1 and CDR2 are SGHTA and FQGNSA.

The starting material was PBMCs, obtained at surgery. The chain is built from TRBV7-2 and TRBJ2-2; 9 bases align to TRBD1. This receptor was obtained from a male donor with early-stage non-small cell lung cancer. The DNA of the CDR3 is TGTGCCAGCAGCCTACAGGGGGCGATCACCGGGGAGCTGTTTTTT. It codes for CASSLQGAITGELFF.